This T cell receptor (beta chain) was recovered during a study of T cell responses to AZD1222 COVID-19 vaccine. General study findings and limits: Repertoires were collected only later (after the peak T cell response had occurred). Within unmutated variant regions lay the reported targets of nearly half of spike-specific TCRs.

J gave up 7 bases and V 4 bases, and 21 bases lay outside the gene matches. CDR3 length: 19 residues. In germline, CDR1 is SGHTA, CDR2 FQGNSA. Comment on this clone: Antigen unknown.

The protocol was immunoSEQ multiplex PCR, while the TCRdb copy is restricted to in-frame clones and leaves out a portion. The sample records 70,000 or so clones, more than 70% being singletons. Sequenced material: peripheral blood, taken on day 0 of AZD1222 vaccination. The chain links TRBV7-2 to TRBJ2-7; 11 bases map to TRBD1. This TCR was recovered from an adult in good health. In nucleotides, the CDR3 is TGTGCCAGCAGCTCAAGCAAAGTACCGTGGGACAGGGGGGGCAGGGAGCAGTACTTC. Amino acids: CASSSSKVPWDRGGREQYF.